This is a list of T cell receptor beta chains from one sample in a study of identical twins. Using its own MiXCR run on the 5' RACE reads, TCRdb lists one record per CDR3 protein. The sample yields approximately 670,000 distinct CDR3 sequences, roughly 6% seen once. The sample was naive T cells sorted from blood. These receptors came from a man between 18 and 35 years old in good health. CDR3s include the opening cysteine and the closing phenylalanine or tryptophan. The order of the fields is clone size, V gene, J gene, D gene, CDR3 protein, CDR3 DNA. A D gene is named only where the DNA matches it firmly. Only part of the rows carry a size: once, few, many, or a class if the clone is expanded.

>NA|TRBV7-8|TRBJ2-2|NA
CASSLPRLVTGELFF
TGTGCCAGCAGCTTACCCCGACTCGTCACCGGGGAGCTGTTTTTT
>NA|TRBV6-1|TRBJ2-5|TRBD1
CASSSPPGQGRETQYF
TGTGCCAGCAGCTCCCCCCCGGGACAGGGGAGAGAGACCCAGTACTTC
>once|TRBV27|TRBJ2-7|NA
CASSYYSGASEQYF
TGTGCCAGCAGTTACTACTCAGGGGCGTCCGAGCAGTACTTC
>NA|TRBV20-1|TRBJ1-1|NA
CSASLEAEAFF
TGCAGTGCTAGCCTGGAGGCTGAAGCTTTCTTT
>few|TRBV11-1|TRBJ2-3|NA
CASSQSARKRYSTDTQYF
TGTGCCAGCAGCCAATCGGCTCGTAAGCGGTACAGCACAGATACGCAGTATTTT
>many|TRBV15|TRBJ2-5|TRBD1
CATKFSRGQETQYF
TGTGCCACCAAGTTTTCCAGGGGGCAAGAGACCCAGTACTTC
>NA|TRBV19|TRBJ2-1|TRBD2
CASSITGTSISPNEQFF
TGTGCCAGTAGTATAACCGGGACTAGCATTTCTCCCAATGAGCAGTTCTTC
>few|TRBV12-3/TRBV12-4|TRBJ2-7|NA
CASSQGVNEQYF
TGTGCCAGCAGCCAAGGAGTAAACGAGCAGTACTTC
>many|TRBV28|TRBJ2-2|NA
CASTGPNTGELFF
TGTGCCAGCACGGGCCCGAACACCGGGGAGCTGTTTTTT
>NA|TRBV28|TRBJ2-3|NA
CASRGGWKDTQYF
TGTGCCAGCAGAGGAGGCTGGAAAGATACGCAGTATTTT
>NA|TRBV11-2|TRBJ2-2|NA
CASSLSRLRSTGELFF
TGTGCCTCCAGCCTTTCCAGACTACGGTCAACCGGGGAGCTGTTTTTT
>NA|TRBV20-1|TRBJ2-3|NA
CSAPGQSTDTQYF
TGCAGTGCCCCGGGCCAGTCCACAGATACGCAGTATTTT
>NA|TRBV30|TRBJ1-5|TRBD1
CAWSLTGGGEPQHF
TGTGCCTGGAGTCTTACAGGGGGCGGGGAGCCCCAGCATTTT
>many|TRBV12-3/TRBV12-4|TRBJ2-1|NA
CASSGNSGTWEQFF
TGTGCCAGCAGTGGAAACTCCGGGACGTGGGAGCAGTTCTTC
>NA|TRBV20-1|TRBJ1-2|NA
CSARRVGLNYGYTF
TGCAGTGCTAGGAGGGTTGGATTAAACTATGGCTACACCTTC
>NA|TRBV7-9|TRBJ2-1|NA
CASRALASEQFF
TGTGCCAGCAGAGCTCTAGCGAGTGAGCAGTTCTTC
>NA|TRBV11-3|TRBJ2-2|NA
CASSRPSVRELFF
TGTGCCAGCAGCCGTCCGAGTGTCCGGGAGCTGTTTTTT
>few|TRBV20-1|TRBJ2-7|NA
CSASGRSSYEQYF
TGCAGTGCTAGTGGCAGGAGCTCCTACGAGCAGTACTTC
>many|TRBV24-1|TRBJ2-5|TRBD2
CATSDPGLAGVVETQYF
TGTGCCACCAGTGATCCAGGACTAGCGGGAGTTGTAGAGACCCAGTACTTC
>many|TRBV12-3/TRBV12-4|TRBJ1-2|NA
CASSATGRGSNGYTF
TGTGCCAGCAGCGCCACCGGACGGGGTTCTAATGGCTACACCTTC
>many|TRBV5-1|TRBJ2-1|TRBD2
CASSTTSGSSSNEQFF
TGCGCCAGCAGCACTACTAGCGGGAGTAGTTCCAATGAGCAGTTCTTC
>few|TRBV29-1|TRBJ1-1|NA
CSAYGRDNTEAFF
TGCAGCGCCTATGGGAGGGACAACACTGAAGCTTTCTTT
>many|TRBV29-1|TRBJ1-5|TRBD1
CSVRQGSGNQPQHF
TGCAGCGTGAGACAGGGCAGTGGCAATCAGCCCCAGCATTTT
>many|TRBV7-2|TRBJ2-7|NA
CASSLKGNEQYF
TGTGCCAGCAGCTTAAAAGGAAACGAGCAGTACTTC
>many|TRBV29-1|TRBJ1-1|NA
CSVERGYMAFF
TGCAGCGTTGAAAGAGGGTATATGGCTTTCTTT
>NA|TRBV7-2|TRBJ2-7|NA
CASSLSFGAPDSYEQYF
TGTGCCAGCAGCTTAAGTTTCGGAGCGCCCGACTCCTACGAGCAGTACTTC
>NA|TRBV19|TRBJ2-2|TRBD1
CAILDRENTGELFF
TGTGCCATTTTGGACAGGGAGAACACCGGGGAGCTGTTTTTT
>few|TRBV20-1|TRBJ2-1|TRBD2
CSARGLLAAALNEQFF
TGCAGTGCTAGAGGTCTACTAGCGGCGGCTCTTAATGAGCAGTTCTTC
>NA|TRBV5-6|TRBJ2-6|TRBD1
CASSRIGGLASGANVLTF
TGTGCCAGCAGCCGAATAGGGGGCCTCGCCTCTGGGGCCAACGTCCTGACTTTC
>many|TRBV12-3/TRBV12-4|TRBJ1-2|NA
CASSSPGAPGYGYTF
TGTGCCAGCAGCAGCCCAGGCGCCCCGGGCTATGGCTACACCTTC
>few|TRBV6-5|TRBJ2-7|NA
CASSYSGSYYEQYF
TGTGCCAGCAGTTACTCAGGCAGTTACTACGAGCAGTACTTC
>NA|TRBV4-1|TRBJ2-2|TRBD1
CASSQEPPQGAGSGELFF
TGCGCCAGCAGCCAAGAACCCCCGCAGGGGGCAGGGTCCGGGGAGCTGTTTTTT
>many|TRBV7-9|TRBJ2-1|TRBD2
CASTGLAGRNEQFF
TGTGCCAGCACAGGACTAGCGGGCAGAAATGAGCAGTTCTTC
>few|TRBV20-1|TRBJ2-3|NA
CSAILGADTQYF
TGCAGTGCTATTCTAGGCGCAGATACGCAGTATTTT
>NA|TRBV29-1|TRBJ2-5|NA
CSVSGTLQETQYF
TGCAGCGTTTCCGGGACACTCCAAGAGACCCAGTACTTC
>many|TRBV12-3/TRBV12-4|TRBJ1-1|TRBD1
CASSLVTGVTEAFF
TGTGCCAGCAGTTTAGTGACAGGGGTTACTGAAGCTTTCTTT
>many|TRBV25-1|TRBJ1-3|NA
CASSEQGLAGNTIYF
TGTGCCAGCAGTGAACAAGGGCTGGCTGGAAACACCATATATTTT